Listed here are 24 T cell receptor beta chains from one sample, sequenced in a study of blood T cell repertoires in COVID-19. Libraries were prepared by immunoSEQ multiplex PCR; TCRdb keeps only in-frame clonotypes and omits some of them. In the table there are about 300,000 clones, roughly 90% of which are singletons. Sequences were obtained from PBMCs or T cells enriched from blood (not recorded which). The origin of the receptors is a woman between 45 and 65 years old who had been exposed to COVID-19.

This clone was observed a handful of times. The chain is built from TRBV7-9 and TRBJ2-5; 13 bases map to TRBD2. Germline V gene sequence: CDR1 SEHNR, CDR2 FQNEAQ (reference sequence). The CDR3 spans 17 residues. Trimming cost V 5 bases and J 5 bases; bases outside gene matches: 11. CDR3 residues: CASSARTSGGWGETQYF. Written as DNA, the CDR3 is TGTGCCAGCAGCGCCCGGACTAGCGGGGGTTGGGGGGAGACCCAGTACTTC.

The chain combines TRBV21-1 with TRBJ2-1; TRBD1 is the table's D call, not checked against the DNA. TRBV21-1 is a pseudogene segment. CDR3 length: 18 amino acids. CDR3 protein: CASSKISGGLRSCNEQFF. CDR3 DNA: TGTGCCAGCAGCAAAATTTCAGGGGGTTTACGTTCGTGTAATGAGCAGTTCTTC.

The J gene is TRBJ2-1, the V gene TRBV19; TRBD2 matches at 13 bases. V was pared by 3 bases and J by 10 bases, with 3 bases of the junction left unmatched. The CDR3 is 14 residues long. Germline assignment: CDR1 LNHDA and CDR2 SQIVND (reference sequence). DNA for the CDR3: TGTGCCAGTAGTATTCGGACTAGCGGGGGAGAGCAGTTCTTC. Its translation is CASSIRTSGGEQFF.

The gene calls are TRBV19 and TRBJ2-6; the D gene is possibly TRBD2 (5 bases). There are 16 residues in the CDR3. V was clipped by 5 bases and J by 1 base, with 12 bases between them. Germline assignment: CDR1 LNHDA and CDR2 SQIVND (reference sequence). The CDR3 region has the DNA TGTGCCAGTAGTTCTCCGAGGGATTCTGGGGCCAACGTCCTGACTTTC. Its protein is CASSSPRDSGANVLTF.

The chain combines TRBV6-5 with TRBJ1-2; D unclear. The V gene lost 0 bases and the J gene lost 7 bases, with 12 bases spanning the gap. CDR1 is MNHEY and CDR2 is SVGAGI in the germline V gene. The length of the CDR3 is 14 residues. CDR3 residues: CASSYSTSGSGYTF. DNA of the CDR3: TGTGCCAGCAGTTACTCGACTTCCGGGTCTGGCTACACCTTC.

This clone has just one count. This chain links TRBV7-9 with TRBJ2-1; no clear D. V lost 2 bases and J lost 0, with 5 bases in between. The CDR3 is made up of 14 amino acids. Per the germline V gene, CDR1 is SEHNR and CDR2 is FQNEAQ (reference sequence). CDR3 nucleotide sequence: TGTGCCAGCAGCTTAAAGAGCTCCTACAATGAGCAGTTCTTC. Protein: CASSLKSSYNEQFF.

This chain uses TRBV6-1 with TRBJ1-4, with 7 bases that match TRBD1. CDR3 length: 15 amino acids. V lost 3 bases, J lost 7 bases, and 8 bases stayed unmatched. Germline V gene lookup returns CDR1 MNHNS and CDR2 SASEGT. The CDR3 sequence is CASSDMTGRSEKLFF. DNA for the CDR3: TGTGCCAGCAGTGATATGACAGGGCGGAGTGAAAAACTGTTTTTT.

V gene TRBV10-3 combines with J gene TRBJ2-7; TRBD2 matches at 15 bases. In germline, CDR1 is ENHRY, CDR2 SYGVKD. The CDR3 has 17 residues. V trimming: 5 bases; J trimming: 2 bases; junction bases outside the gene matches: 7. Here the CDR3 reads CAISKGLAGGPTYEQYF. CDR3 sequence (DNA): TGTGCCATCAGTAAGGGACTAGCGGGGGGACCTACCTACGAGCAGTACTTC.

This sequence joins TRBV19 and TRBJ2-1, with 12 bases lining up with TRBD1. Per the germline V gene, CDR1 is LNHDA and CDR2 is SQIVND (reference sequence). The CDR3 is made up of 15 amino acids. The trim removed 3 bases at V and 13 bases at J, leaving 10 bases unmatched. The CDR3 DNA is TGTGCCAGTAGTATCCAAGGGACAGGGGGCATGTCACAGTTCTTC. It specifies CASSIQGTGGMSQFF. Full variable domain (outside the CDR3, taken from reference TRBV19 and TRBJ2-1): DGGITQSPKYLFRKEGQNVTLSCEQNLNHDAMYWYRQDPGQGLRLIYYSQIVNDFQKGDIAEGYSVSREKKESFPLTVTSAQKNPTAFYLCASSIQGTGGMSQFFGPGTRLTVL.

DNA of the CDR3: TGCGCCAGCAGCCCCCCGGGGGTTTCCGGGGAGCTGTTTTTT. This gives the protein CASSPPGVSGELFF. The chain recombines TRBV5-1 with TRBJ2-2; D possibly corresponds to TRBD2 (6 bases). V dropped 4 bases and J dropped 6 bases, with 13 bases sitting between them. The CDR3 contains 14 residues. Per germline, CDR1 SGHRS and CDR2 YFSETQ.

This chain links TRBV30 with TRBJ1-6, with D possibly being TRBD1 (5 bases). Germline values: CDR1 GTSNPN, CDR2 SVGIG (reference sequence). The CDR3 sequence is 12 residues long. V was shortened by 3 bases and J by 5 bases, with 5 bases between the two germline ends. CDR3 nucleotide sequence: TGTGCCTGGAGCAGGGATAATTCACCCCTCCACTTT. Translation gives CAWSRDNSPLHF.

This clone appeared a few times. Other DNA sequences in this specimen translate into the identical CDR3. The chain joins TRBV2 to TRBJ2-2; no reliable D call. Between the trimmed V and J ends, which lost 6 bases and 3 bases, there was a span of 5 bases. This CDR3 spans 12 amino acids. Germline CDR1 is SNHLY and CDR2 is FYNNEI. CDR3 in amino acids: CASRRDTGELFF. For the CDR3, the DNA is TGTGCCAGCAGACGGGACACCGGGGAGCTGTTTTTT.

The chain couples TRBV30 to TRBJ1-4; D remains unclear. Trimming left V 3 bases short and J 4 bases short, with 6 bases between. Per germline, CDR1 GTSNPN and CDR2 SVGIG (reference sequence). This CDR3 has 12 residues. The CDR3 DNA follows: TGTGCCTGGAGCCGGTATAATGAAAAACTGTTTTTT. It specifies CAWSRYNEKLFF.

This chain uses TRBV5-1 with TRBJ2-7; a possible D gene is TRBD2 (6 bases). Germline values: CDR1 SGHRS, CDR2 YFSETQ. Trimming removed 0 bases from V and 6 bases from J, with 10 bases in between. The CDR3 is made up of 13 amino acids. The CDR3 DNA is TGCGCCAGCAGCTTGGCCTTCGGGGGCGAGCAGTACTTC. Translation: CASSLAFGGEQYF.

V usage is TRBV5-8 and J usage is TRBJ1-6, with a possible D match to TRBD1 (5 bases). V was cut by 0 bases and J by 10 bases, with 8 bases left in between. In germline, CDR1 is SGHTS, CDR2 YDEGEE. The CDR3 is 13 amino acids. This chain's CDR3 is CASSLARGSPLHF. The CDR3 DNA follows: TGTGCCAGCAGCTTGGCCCGGGGGTCACCCCTCCACTTT.

This sequence joins TRBV5-1 and TRBJ2-1; 10 positions match TRBD1. The CDR3 has 16 amino acids. Germline V lookup: CDR1 SGHRS, CDR2 YFSETQ. V dropped 4 bases and J dropped 5; count of bases not matched to a gene: 9. The CDR3 spells CASSTKGTGVNNEQFF. Here the CDR3 DNA reads TGCGCCAGCAGCACCAAAGGGACAGGGGTTAACAATGAGCAGTTCTTC.

The chain couples TRBV7-9 to TRBJ2-7; D unclear. Germline V CDR1 and CDR2: SEHNR, FQNEAQ (reference sequence). V was cut by 6 bases and J by 2 bases, with 8 bases left in between. The CDR3 has 12 residues. In DNA form, the CDR3 reads TGTGCCAGCAGGGCCACGACCTACGAGCAGTACTTC. As protein: CASRATTYEQYF. Complete variable domain (other parts from reference TRBV7-9 and TRBJ2-7): DTGVSQNPRHKITKRGQNVTFRCDPISEHNRLYWYRQTLGQGPEFLTYFQNEAQLEKSRLLSDRFSAERPKGSFSTLEIQRTEQGDSAMYLCASRATTYEQYFGPGTRLTVT.

The J gene is TRBJ2-7, the V gene TRBV5-5; D possibly corresponds to TRBD2 (6 bases). V was trimmed by 0 bases and J by 3 bases, leaving 10 bases between them. CDR3 length: 14 residues. Per the germline V gene, CDR1 is SGHKS and CDR2 is YYEKEE (reference sequence). This chain's CDR3 is CASSLDSGNYEQYF. The CDR3 bases are TGTGCCAGCAGCTTGGATAGCGGAAACTACGAGCAGTACTTC.

The J gene is TRBJ1-6, the V gene TRBV5-1, with D tentatively TRBD1 (5 bases). Germline CDR1 is SGHRS and CDR2 is YFSETQ. Trimming left V 0 bases short and J 9 bases short, with 19 bases between. The CDR3 is made up of 17 amino acids. CDR3 DNA sequence: TGCGCCAGCAGCTTGGCTACCTCGTTCGGGGGGAGTTCACCCCTCCACTTT. Its translation: CASSLATSFGGSSPLHF.

The chain employs TRBV23-1 and TRBJ1-1; 7 nucleotides agree with TRBD1. TRBV23-1 is sorted into the ORF group, with uncertain function. This CDR3 spans 17 amino acids. Trimming removed 2 bases from V and 4 bases from J; junction bases left unmatched: 13. The DNA of the CDR3 is TGCGCCAGCAGTCAAGGGGTAGGGGGCGAGTCGAGCACTGAAGCTTTCTTT. Protein: CASSQGVGGESSTEAFF.

The gene calls are TRBV5-1 and TRBJ2-2; D gene ambiguous. Trimming pared 4 bases from V and 1 base from J, leaving 14 bases between. The germline V gene has CDR1 SGHRS and CDR2 YFSETQ. The CDR3 contains 16 residues. The CDR3 DNA is TGCGCCAGCAGCCTCTCCGGTTCGGTGAACACCGGGGAGCTGTTTTTT. It translates to CASSLSGSVNTGELFF.

In this sample, this clone turned up a few times. The genes are TRBV30 and TRBJ1-6; D gene unclear. CDR1 GTSNPN and CDR2 SVGIG come from the germline V gene (reference sequence). CDR3 length: 14 amino acids. V dropped 3 bases and J dropped 7 bases, with 13 bases sitting between them. The CDR3 DNA reads as TGTGCCTGGAGCAATCTGGCCTTCAATTCACCCCTCCACTTT. Translating gives CAWSNLAFNSPLHF.

The rearrangement uses TRBV6-5 and TRBJ2-1; D is undetermined. The germline V gene has CDR1 MNHEY and CDR2 SVGAGI. The CDR3 runs 15 residues. V lost 3 bases and J lost 1, with 10 bases in between. CDR3 protein: CASSYIAGSYNEQFF. The DNA for the CDR3 is TGTGCCAGCAGTTATATAGCCGGGTCCTACAATGAGCAGTTCTTC.

Worth noting for this clone: One end of the junction does not line up with germline, which may come from a read error. The chain combines TRBV7-7 with TRBJ2-3; 15 positions agree with TRBD2. Germline V lookup: CDR1 SSHAT, CDR2 FNYEAQ (reference sequence). The CDR3 is 15 residues long. CDR3 nucleotides: TGTGCTAGCAGTCGGACTAGCGGGGGGGCCGATACGCAGTATTTT. Translated: CASSRTSGGADTQYF.